This record covers a single T cell receptor beta chain. CDR1 MDHEN and CDR2 SYDVKM come from the germline V gene. Trimming pared 5 bases from V and 8 bases from J, leaving 15 bases between. The CDR3 has 13 residues. Original methodology: Amplification from reference gene primers served as the basis for estimated nucleated cell counts. Some clones are missing from TCRdb's copy, which holds only in-frame ones; the method was immunoSEQ multiplex PCR. The V and J calls and clone size come from that table; D and trimming were worked out from the DNA. The sample holds some 100,000 clones; around nine tenths are singletons and the top ten take approximately 5.1%. The data stem from a study of blood T cell repertoires in COVID-19. As for the study in general: Both acute and convalescent COVID-19 samples were obtained from the United States, Italy and Spain.

The chain links TRBV28 to TRBJ1-2; D not resolved. Sequenced sample: peripheral blood. The receptor was derived from a man aged 65 to 79 with acute or convalescent COVID-19. The CDR3 bases are TGTGCCAGCAGTCGGCCCGAGCTAGCGGGCTACACCTTC. It translates to CASSRPELAGYTF.